Following are 10 T cell receptor beta chains from one sample sequenced in a study of cytomegalovirus exposure and HLA in healthy donors (TCRdb year 2017). Libraries came from the immunoSEQ multiplex PCR assay. For the multiplex PCR, a mixture combining 60 forward primers for TCR Vbeta segments and 13 reverse primers for TCR Jbeta segments was used. Here the immuneACCESS table is served through TCRdb, limited to in-frame sequences with V and J called. Missing clones are a known gap in these copies; in checked studies unresolved V genes cover under half, and the rest lacks a known reason. In this sample the table shows under 150,000 clones, under 10% of which occur a single time. The ten largest clones capture 6.5% to 9% of the sample. Specimen: PBMCs. These receptor sequences come from a woman in her thirties or forties in good health and CMV-seropositive.

This clone was recorded a few times. This chain uses TRBV6-1 with TRBJ2-3, with 10 bases that match TRBD2. After removal of 8 bases from V and 1 base from J, the junction contained 6 bases not matched to a gene. The germline V gene encodes CDR1 MNHNS and CDR2 SASEGT. CDR3 length equals 15 residues. The CDR3 reads CASHPTSGGTDTQYF. As DNA, the CDR3 is TGTGCCAGCCATCCTACTAGCGGGGGCACAGATACGCAGTATTTT.

The sample holds a few counts of this clone. This chain joins TRBV2 and TRBJ1-5; maybe TRBD1 (5 bases). This CDR3 spans 13 amino acids. Germline lookup yields CDR1 SNHLY and CDR2 FYNNEI. V was pared by 4 bases and J by 6 bases, with 10 bases between. CDR3 sequence (DNA): TGTGCCAGCAGTGTGGTGGGGGGTCAGCCCCAGCATTTT. Its translation: CASSVVGGQPQHF. Supplemented by reference TRBV2 and TRBJ1-5, the full variable domain reads EPEVTQTPSHQVTQMGQEVILRCVPISNHLYFYWYRQILGQKVEFLVSFYNNEISEKSEIFDDQFSVERPDGSNFTLKIRSTKLEDSAMYFCASSVVGGQPQHFGDGTRLSIL.

This clone was picked up a small number of times. This sequence joins TRBV5-6 and TRBJ2-4, with D uncertain. CDR3 length equals 15 residues. Germline V gene sequence: CDR1 SGHDT, CDR2 YYEEEE. The V and J ends lost 4 bases and 0 bases respectively, with 11 bases between them. In DNA form, the CDR3 reads TGTGCCAGCAGCCGCCCGAGCCCAGCCAAAAACATTCAGTACTTC. This gives the protein CASSRPSPAKNIQYF.

This clone has only a few counts. J is TRBJ2-5 and V is TRBV19, with 8 bases matching TRBD2. Trimming cost V 2 bases and J 4 bases; bases outside gene matches: 6. The CDR3 length is 15 residues. Germline V CDR1 and CDR2: LNHDA, SQIVND (reference sequence). This CDR3 reads CASSISGGGGETQYF. CDR3 DNA: TGTGCCAGTAGTATAAGCGGGGGCGGTGGAGAGACCCAGTACTTC.

The chain recombines TRBV9 with TRBJ2-5, with TRBD2 as a possible D gene (5 bases). The CDR3 consists of 14 residues. Trimming cost V 4 bases and J 4 bases, with 14 bases left between them. CDR1 is SGDLS and CDR2 is YYNGEE in the germline V gene. CDR3 residues: CASSLGLTAETQYF. The CDR3 DNA is TGTGCCAGCAGCCTCGGACTGACCGCAGAGACCCAGTACTTC.

To note about this clone: This CDR3 fails to terminate in the conserved phenylalanine or tryptophan, so it likely reflects a read error. The chain is built from TRBV5-6 and TRBJ1-1; perhaps TRBD1 as D (6 bases). Germline CDR1 reads SGHDT; CDR2 reads YYEEEE. The ends were cut back, 2 bases at V and 10 bases at J, with 18 bases in the middle. The CDR3 runs 14 residues. The CDR3 sequence is CASSFLNGGRGAFL. In DNA, the CDR3 is TGTGCCAGCAGCTTTCTCAACGGGGGGCGAGGAGCTTTCTTG.

This clone was detected only a few times. The chain carries TRBV6-6 and TRBJ2-1; TRBD2 matches at 7 bases. V was pared by 7 bases and J by 8 bases, with 14 bases of the junction left unmatched. The CDR3 is 15 residues long. The V gene's germline CDR1 is MNHNY and CDR2 SVGAGI (reference sequence). The CDR3 is CASTHRGIAGDEQFF. CDR3 coding DNA: TGTGCCAGCACCCATAGGGGTATAGCGGGTGATGAGCAGTTCTTC.

CDR3 sequence (DNA): TGTGCCAGCAGCTTGACCAGGGACATGAACACTGAAGCTTTCTTT. It encodes CASSLTRDMNTEAFF. The rearrangement uses TRBV11-2 and TRBJ1-1, with D possibly TRBD1 on 6 matching bases. Trimming took off 3 bases at V and 0 bases at J, with 11 bases between the two ends. CDR1 SGHAT and CDR2 FQNNGV come from the germline V gene. The CDR3 is 15 residues long.

The chain is built from TRBV6-1 and TRBJ1-2; TRBD1 aligns across 8 bases. Germline loops: CDR1 MNHNS, CDR2 SASEGT. V trimming: 2 bases; J trimming: 6 bases; junction bases outside the gene matches: 11. The CDR3 is 16 amino acids. CDR3 sequence: CASSETLGRGPNGYTF. CDR3 nucleotide sequence: TGTGCCAGCAGTGAAACGCTCGGCAGGGGGCCAAATGGCTACACCTTC.

This clone has just a few counts. V and J are TRBV7-2 and TRBJ2-1; TRBD2 might be the D (5 bases). The germline V gene encodes CDR1 SGHTA and CDR2 FQGNSA. CDR3 length: 13 amino acids. Trimming stripped 2 bases from V and 12 bases from J, with 14 bases between. CDR3 region: CASSLSSAEGQFF. In DNA form, the CDR3 reads TGTGCCAGCAGCTTATCTTCCGCCGAGGGGCAGTTCTTC.